This note documents a single T cell receptor (beta chain) sequence. The data were obtained in a study of cytomegalovirus exposure and HLA in healthy donors. The PCR employed 60 Vbeta primers together with 13 Jbeta primers. Assay used: immunoSEQ multiplex PCR; TCRdb lists only in-frame clones, some missing. Among 100,000 to 150,000 clones listed, approximately 87% were seen once. Germline V gene data show CDR1 as SNHLY and CDR2 as FYNNEI. CDR3 length equals 14 residues. The junction had 11 bases not matched to a gene; V was cut back by 8 bases and J by 4 bases. The rearrangement links TRBV2 to TRBJ2-7; 7 positions agree with TRBD1. The sequenced sample consisted of PBMCs. The sequence was collected from a man aged 18 to 29 in good health and CMV-seropositive. CDR3 in amino acids: CASGPTGASYEQYF. The DNA of the CDR3 is TGTGCCAGCGGACCCACAGGGGCGTCGTACGAGCAGTACTTC.